This T cell receptor beta chain derives from a study of vaccination and CD4 T cells after COVID-19. In this sample, this clonotype is medium-sized. Its target is unknown. Cultured CD4+ T cell DNA was sequenced using the Oncomine TCR Beta short-read assay. TCRdb passed the PCR reads through MiXCR, listing each CDR3 protein once. This table holds about 3,500 distinct CDR3 sequences, over 15% found once. The treatment: roughly 10-day PBMC culture with coronavirus spike peptide pools or control peptides (ViraFEST assay). The receptor's source is a human donor who had recovered from COVID-19. Material: CD4+ T cells from blood, cultured in vitro.

The CDR3 protein is CAWTGAPWDTEAFF. The DNA for the CDR3 is TGTGCCTGGACAGGGGCCCCATGGGACACTGAAGCTTTCTTT. The chain carries TRBV30 and TRBJ1-1; tentatively, D is TRBD1 (6 bases). CDR1 is GTSNPN and CDR2 is SVGIG in the germline V gene (reference sequence). This CDR3 has 14 amino acids. Trimming removed 4 bases from V and 3 bases from J, with 15 bases in between.